Reported below is one TCR beta chain. Sequencing used immunoSEQ multiplex PCR; TCRdb keeps in-frame clones, though not all of them. The sample yields over 95,000 clones, more than 85% seen once. These data originate in a study of T cell responses to AZD1222 COVID-19 vaccine. Background on the study: Second-dose groups at about 4 or about 12 weeks were pooled.

With 1 base removed from V and 2 bases from J, the gap between germline ends came to 8 bases. Germline-derived CDR1 and CDR2 are MNHNS and SASEGT. The CDR3 extends over 14 amino acids. This TCR came from an adult in good health. The genes are TRBV6-1 and TRBJ1-2, with D perhaps TRBD1 (6 bases). Sequenced here: peripheral blood, sampled on day 0 of AZD1222 vaccination. CDR3 region: CASSEVGGNYGYTF. As DNA, the CDR3 is TGTGCCAGCAGTGAAGTAGGGGGGAACTATGGCTACACCTTC.